This T cell receptor (beta chain) came from a study of shared clonotypes between healthy human individuals. Germline CDR1 reads SGHNT; CDR2 reads YYREEE (reference sequence). V was cut by 3 bases and J by 1 base, with 11 bases left in between. The CDR3 loop spans 14 amino acids. Data came from immunoSEQ multiplex PCR; TCRdb stores just in-frame clones and leaves some out. Here the sample spans 2 million to 2.5 million clones, approximately 94% being singletons. V usage is TRBV5-4 and J usage is TRBJ2-7; D is undetermined. The sequence derives from a man younger than 30 in good health. The sequenced sample was naive CD4+ T cells sorted from blood. Specified subset: CD45RA+ positively selected. CDR3 protein: CASSSSPTSYEQYF. In DNA form, the CDR3 reads TGTGCCAGCAGCTCAAGCCCGACGTCCTACGAGCAGTACTTC.